This entry lists 27 T cell receptor beta chains sequenced from one sample in a study of T cell changes during pregnancy in multiple sclerosis (dated by TCRdb to between 2018 and 2020). Libraries were built with the immunoSEQ multiplex PCR assay. This immuneACCESS table, as held by TCRdb, lists in-frame sequences with V and J called but not all clones. Of the missing ones, under half trace to an unresolved V gene in checked studies; the others have no known cause. Within this sample are over 55,000 clones, with 93% of them counted one time only. The top ten clones comprise more than 1.5% of the sample. The specimen was peripheral blood, collected after pregnancy. The receptors derive from a female donor with multiple sclerosis, enrolled in a pregnancy study.

This clone was counted once. This chain connects TRBV7-3 to TRBJ1-1; the D gene is possibly TRBD1 (5 bases). The CDR3 has 14 amino acids. Germline loops: CDR1 SGHTA, CDR2 FQGTGA. Trimming cost V 4 bases and J 5 bases, with 14 bases left between them. In DNA form, the CDR3 reads TGTGCCAGCAGCTCCGCCGGAACAGGAACTGAAGCTTTCTTT. This codes for CASSSAGTGTEAFF. Complete variable domain (other parts from reference TRBV7-3 and TRBJ1-1): GAGVSQTPSNKVTEKGKYVELRCDPISGHTALYWYRQSLGQGPEFLIYFQGTGAADDSGLPNDRFFAVRPEGSVSTLKIQRTERGDSAVYLCASSSAGTGTEAFFGQGTRLTVV.

This clone was observed a single time. The chain recombines TRBV6-5 with TRBJ1-2, with D maybe TRBD1 (5 bases). This CDR3 is 13 amino acids long. V lost 4 bases and J lost 8, with 14 bases in between. Germline V gives CDR1 MNHEY, CDR2 SVGAGI. The CDR3 DNA follows: TGTGCCAGCAGTTTCGGGGGAGCGTGGGGCTACACCTTC. Translating it yields CASSFGGAWGYTF.

V usage is TRBV29-1 and J usage is TRBJ1-2; D gene unclear. V was shortened by 4 bases and J by 3 bases, with 12 bases between the two germline ends. Germline-derived CDR1 and CDR2 are SQVTM and ANQGSEA. The CDR3 sequence is 13 residues long. CDR3 protein: CSVGSFQDYGYTF. The CDR3 DNA follows: TGCAGCGTTGGTTCCTTTCAGGACTATGGCTACACCTTC.

This rearrangement joins TRBV19 to TRBJ2-1; D remains ambiguous. The length of the CDR3 is 16 residues. With 7 bases removed from V and 0 bases from J, the gap between germline ends came to 16 bases. Germline lookup yields CDR1 LNHDA and CDR2 SQIVND (reference sequence). The CDR3 reads CASKNSQISSYNEQFF. In nucleotides, the CDR3 is TGTGCCAGTAAGAACAGCCAGATAAGCTCCTACAATGAGCAGTTCTTC.

As DNA, the CDR3 is TGCGCCAGCAGCCAAGATCCGGACACAATGGAGCAGTTCTTC. Its protein is CASSQDPDTMEQFF. The rearrangement links TRBV4-1 to TRBJ2-1, with a weak D call TRBD1 (5 bases). CDR3 length equals 14 residues. Germline V lookup: CDR1 MGHRA, CDR2 YSYEKL. V lost 0 bases and J lost 10, with 13 bases in between.

This clone was observed a handful of times. The J gene is TRBJ2-7, the V gene TRBV7-6, with 9 bases aligning to TRBD2. The CDR3 contains 15 residues. Per germline, CDR1 SGHVS and CDR2 FNYEAQ. With 3 bases clipped from V and 6 bases from J, the junction kept 9 bases outside the gene matches. The CDR3 region is CASSLAMGTSTEQYF. For the CDR3, the DNA is TGTGCCAGCAGCTTGGCAATGGGGACTAGCACCGAGCAGTACTTC.

This clone was detected only a few times. A junction end diverges from the germline sequence, so it may reflect a read error. The chain combines TRBV6-5 with TRBJ2-6; D gene uncertain. CDR3 length: 14 amino acids. Germline CDR1 and CDR2: MNHEY and SVGAGI. DNA of the CDR3: TGTGCCAGCAGCTACTCGGGCGGGGCCAACGTCCTGACTTTC. Translating it yields CASSYSGGANVLTF.

The chain carries TRBV28 and TRBJ1-1; 9 bases align to TRBD1. The CDR3 loop spans 13 amino acids. V was clipped by 8 bases and J by 3 bases; unmatched bases: 4. The germline V gene encodes CDR1 MDHEN and CDR2 SYDVKM. Here the CDR3 reads CASSDRGHTEAFF. Here the CDR3 DNA reads TGTGCCAGCTCGGACAGGGGCCACACTGAAGCTTTCTTT.

The V gene is TRBV6-5, the J gene TRBJ1-4, with TRBD1 as a possible D gene (5 bases). Germline assignment: CDR1 MNHEY and CDR2 SVGAGI. CDR3 size: 14 residues. V lost 7 bases, J lost 6 bases, and 15 bases lay in between. Here the CDR3 reads CASKDTGWDEKLFF. The CDR3 DNA sequence: TGTGCCAGCAAGGATACAGGTTGGGATGAAAAACTGTTTTTT.

The rearrangement joins TRBV7-9 to TRBJ1-3; D unresolved. Germline loops: CDR1 SEHNR, CDR2 FQNEAQ (reference sequence). Trimming shortened V by 1 base and J by 0 bases, and 7 bases separated the two germline ends. The length of the CDR3 is 15 residues. The CDR3 DNA reads as TGTGCCAGCAGCTTAGGAACTAACTCTGGAAACACCATATATTTT. Protein product: CASSLGTNSGNTIYF.

The chain has TRBV5-4 and TRBJ2-3, with 7 bases aligning to TRBD1. Germline V CDR1 and CDR2: SGHNT, YYREEE (reference sequence). This CDR3 is 15 amino acids long. J was trimmed by 5 bases and V by 4 bases; bases with no gene match: 10. The CDR3 here is CASSETGQPKDTQYF. CDR3 coding DNA: TGTGCCAGCAGCGAGACGGGACAGCCAAAAGATACGCAGTATTTT.

The sample holds one count of this clone. The V call is TRBV7-9, the J call TRBJ1-1, with D perhaps matching TRBD1 (6 bases). V shed 11 bases and J shed 0 bases, with 13 bases lying between them. Germline CDR1 SEHNR, CDR2 FQNEAQ (reference sequence). CDR3 length: 13 amino acids. CDR3 region: CAGGGHLNTEAFF. CDR3 sequence (DNA): TGTGCCGGGGGGGGACACCTGAACACTGAAGCTTTCTTT.

J is TRBJ1-1 and V is TRBV18; D is perhaps TRBD1 (5 bases). Trimming shortened V by 3 bases and J by 1 base, and 9 bases separated the two germline ends. The germline CDR1 and CDR2 sequences are KGHSH and LQKENI. CDR3 length: 14 residues. The CDR3 DNA reads as TGTGCCAGCTCACCCTTAACAGGGAACACTGAAGCTTTCTTT. It yields the protein CASSPLTGNTEAFF.

The rearrangement joins TRBV2 to TRBJ2-7, with 9 bases fitting TRBD1. V shed 3 bases, J shed 5 bases, and the junction held 11 bases outside the gene matches. The germline V gene encodes CDR1 SNHLY and CDR2 FYNNEI. The CDR3 has 16 amino acids. The CDR3 DNA reads as TGTGCCAGCAGTGATTGGCCAGGGACAGGGAAAAACGAGCAGTACTTC. Translating gives CASSDWPGTGKNEQYF.

This chain connects TRBV6-5 to TRBJ2-2; 7 bases fit TRBD2. Looked up from germline, CDR1 is MNHEY and CDR2 is SVGAGI. With 5 bases clipped from V and 2 bases from J, the junction kept 2 bases outside the gene matches. The CDR3 has 14 residues. CDR3 in amino acids: CASSRAGNTGELFF. CDR3 bases: TGTGCCAGCAGTCGAGCGGGAAACACCGGGGAGCTGTTTTTT.

V and J are TRBV29-1 and TRBJ2-2; D possibly corresponds to TRBD2 (6 bases). The V end was cut by 5 bases, the J end by 7 bases, with 14 bases between. The CDR3 extends over 13 amino acids. Germline loops: CDR1 SQVTM, CDR2 ANQGSEA. The DNA for the CDR3 is TGCAGCGTTACTAGCTTGCAAGGCGGGGAGCTGTTTTTT. Translation gives CSVTSLQGGELFF.

V is TRBV19 and J is TRBJ2-1, with 12 bases lining up with TRBD2. CDR1 is LNHDA, CDR2 SQIVND, per germline (reference sequence). The CDR3 sequence is 21 residues long. V shed 8 bases and J 1 base; nucleotides not matched to a gene: 21. The CDR3 DNA reads TGTGCCAGTTCCGGACCCCTCCCACTAGCGGGAGGAAGGGAATCCTACAATGAGCAGTTCTTC. Its translation: CASSGPLPLAGGRESYNEQFF.

The rearrangement joins TRBV25-1 to TRBJ2-7, with 12 bases that match TRBD2. Germline V gives CDR1 MGHDK, CDR2 SYGVNS. J gave up 1 base and V 8 bases, and 3 bases lay outside the gene matches. This CDR3 is built from 14 residues. The CDR3: CASQGTSGSYEQYF. The CDR3 DNA reads TGTGCCAGCCAAGGGACTAGCGGGTCCTACGAGCAGTACTTC.

DNA of the CDR3: TGCGCCAGCAGCTTAAGCGTGAGCACAGATACGCAGTATTTT. It specifies CASSLSVSTDTQYF. The chain combines TRBV5-1 with TRBJ2-3; D call uncertain. The CDR3 extends over 14 amino acids. Trimming pared 2 bases from V and 0 bases from J, leaving 7 bases between. From germline, CDR1 is SGHRS and CDR2 YFSETQ.

The rearrangement joins TRBV25-1 to TRBJ2-7; the match to TRBD2 covers 7 bases. The CDR3 runs 14 residues. The V gene end was trimmed by 7 bases and the J gene end by 11 bases; junction bases not matched to a gene: 17. Germline lookup yields CDR1 MGHDK and CDR2 SYGVNS. CDR3: CASTQGLGGSIKYF. Written as DNA, the CDR3 is TGTGCCAGCACTCAAGGCCTTGGCGGGAGTATCAAGTACTTC.

This chain connects TRBV5-1 to TRBJ2-1; possible D gene TRBD2, 6 bases. Germline V gene lookup returns CDR1 SGHRS and CDR2 YFSETQ. This CDR3 region has 16 residues. Trimming took off 4 bases at V and 0 bases at J, with 14 bases between the two ends. Written as DNA, the CDR3 is TGCGCCAGCAGCCAGGGACTTCCGGACTCCTACAATGAGCAGTTCTTC. Translating gives CASSQGLPDSYNEQFF.

This clone was detected only a few times. The rearrangement links TRBV4-2 to TRBJ1-1, with D unresolved. This CDR3 region has 15 residues. The germline V and J ends were trimmed by 1 base and 1 base, with 10 bases remaining between them. Germline V gene data show CDR1 as LGHNA and CDR2 as YNFKEQ. The CDR3: CASSQVSAENTEAFF. Here the CDR3 DNA reads TGTGCCAGCAGCCAAGTGTCCGCGGAGAACACTGAAGCTTTCTTT.

The J gene is TRBJ2-7, the V gene TRBV27, with 10 bases aligning to TRBD1. Germline trimming cut 5 bases from V and 3 bases from J; bases unmatched to any gene: 7. The germline CDR1 and CDR2 sequences are MNHEY and SMNVEV (reference sequence). This CDR3 is built from 15 residues. This CDR3 is CASSPTGTGDYEQYF. CDR3 nucleotide sequence: TGTGCCAGCAGTCCCACCGGGACAGGGGACTACGAGCAGTACTTC.

A single count supports this clone. The chain joins TRBV7-9 to TRBJ2-5; D call uncertain. Germline V CDR1 and CDR2: SEHNR, FQNEAQ (reference sequence). The CDR3 has 12 residues. V lost 4 bases and J 0 bases, leaving 3 bases between the germline ends. CDR3 residues: CASSSYQETQYF. CDR3 DNA: TGTGCCAGCAGCTCTTACCAAGAGACCCAGTACTTC.

Turning to this clone: Other DNA sequences in this sample translate to the same CDR3. This sequence joins TRBV5-4 and TRBJ2-7, with TRBD2 matching 7 bases. The CDR3 extends over 15 amino acids. Germline lookup yields CDR1 SGHNT and CDR2 YYREEE (reference sequence). Trimming took 0 bases from V and 1 from J; bases not matched to a gene: 4. CDR3 sequence reads: CASSLGLAESYEQYF. The CDR3 DNA follows: TGTGCCAGCAGCTTGGGGCTAGCGGAGTCCTACGAGCAGTACTTC.

In its sample, this clone was seen once. The chain joins TRBV7-2 to TRBJ1-2, with 7 positions matching TRBD1. Germline V lookup: CDR1 SGHTA, CDR2 FQGNSA. The CDR3 has 13 amino acids. The V gene end was trimmed by 8 bases and the J gene end by 2 bases; junction bases not matched to a gene: 5. CDR3 sequence reads: CASGGQMNYGYTF. The CDR3 coding sequence is TGTGCCAGCGGGGGACAGATGAACTATGGCTACACCTTC.

The rearrangement joins TRBV7-2 to TRBJ2-5, with 10 bases lining up with TRBD2. J was trimmed by 1 base and V by 1 base; bases with no gene match: 3. The germline V gene has CDR1 SGHTA and CDR2 FQGNSA. The CDR3 sequence is 16 residues long. Written as DNA, the CDR3 is TGTGCCAGCAGCTTAGGGGCTAGCGGGGGCCAAGAGACCCAGTACTTC. Amino acid sequence: CASSLGASGGQETQYF.